This T cell receptor (beta chain) was found in a study of beta chain features in type 1 diabetes. Study-wide findings and caveats: The study notes PCR might favor shorter templates equally in patients and controls.

For this clone: Its cognate antigen is unknown.

Expressed TCRB transcripts got sequenced, as all isolated RNA was reverse transcribed. Method: immunoSEQ multiplex PCR; TCRdb's copy keeps in-frame clones and lacks some. The data contain over 500,000 clones, around a sixth of them singletons. Each donor gave one heparinised blood draw averaging about 116 mL. V shed 0 bases and J 7 bases; nucleotides not matched to a gene: 19. The CDR3 extends over 18 amino acids. From germline, CDR1 is SGDLS and CDR2 YYNGEE. V and J are TRBV9 and TRBJ2-7, with TRBD1 identical over 7 bases. This TCR came from a man aged 18 to 30 in good health. The sequenced sample was naive CD4+ T cells from blood. The CDR3 is CASSVEHSPTGKDWEQYF. DNA for the CDR3: TGTGCCAGCAGCGTAGAACACTCTCCGACAGGGAAGGACTGGGAGCAGTACTTC.